Below, 19 T cell receptor beta chains from the same sample are listed, as sequenced in a study of blood T cell repertoires in COVID-19. The table came from immunoSEQ multiplex PCR; TCRdb's copy has only in-frame clones and leaves some out. The sample includes a few hundred thousand clones, about four fifths of them seen just once. The sample taken for sequencing was PBMCs or T cells enriched from blood (not recorded which). The origin of the receptors is a man in his forties who had been exposed to COVID-19.

This clone appeared a few times. The chain links TRBV14 to TRBJ2-7; no reliable D call. The V gene lost 2 bases and the J gene lost 5 bases, with 22 bases spanning the gap. Per germline, CDR1 SGHDN and CDR2 FVKESK. This CDR3 has 17 amino acids. CDR3 protein: CASSQRPLWPDQDEQYF. CDR3 nucleotides: TGTGCCAGCAGCCAACGACCCCTGTGGCCTGACCAGGACGAGCAGTACTTC. Complete variable domain (other parts from reference TRBV14 and TRBJ2-7): EAGVTQFPSHSVIEKGQTVTLRCDPISGHDNLYWYRRVMGKEIKFLLHFVKESKQDESGMPNNRFLAERTGGTYSTLKVQPAELEDSGVYFCASSQRPLWPDQDEQYFGPGTRLTVT.

The rearrangement links TRBV11-3 to TRBJ2-1; D is perhaps TRBD1 (6 bases). CDR3 length: 16 residues. The germline gives CDR1 SGHNT, CDR2 YENEEA. Trimming shortened V by 4 bases and J by 3 bases, and 16 bases separated the two germline ends. The CDR3: CASSSSQGKIYNEQFF. CDR3 nucleotides: TGTGCCAGCAGCTCGTCTCAGGGGAAGATCTACAATGAGCAGTTCTTC. Variable domain in full (rest from reference TRBV11-3 and TRBJ2-1): EAGVVQSPRYKIIEKKQPVAFWCNPISGHNTLYWYLQNLGQGPELLIRYENEEAVDDSQLPKDRFSAERLKGVDSTLKIQPAELGDSAVYLCASSSSQGKIYNEQFFGPGTRLTVL.

V and J are TRBV6-6 and TRBJ2-7; D is unclear. CDR1 and CDR2 (germline): MNHNY, SVGAGI (reference sequence). The CDR3 is made up of 13 amino acids. Between the trimmed V and J ends, which lost 5 bases and 5 bases, there was a span of 13 bases. This chain's CDR3 is CASSDRSGDEQYF. CDR3 in DNA: TGTGCCAGCAGTGACCGGTCGGGTGACGAGCAGTACTTC.

The chain has TRBV9 and TRBJ2-3; TRBD2 is a possible D gene (6 bases). Trimming shortened V by 2 bases and J by 0 bases, and 7 bases separated the two germline ends. Germline CDR1 and CDR2: SGDLS and YYNGEE. This CDR3 spans 14 amino acids. Here the CDR3 reads CASSVSGSTDTQYF. The CDR3 DNA reads TGTGCCAGCAGCGTTAGCGGAAGCACAGATACGCAGTATTTT.

The CDR3 loop reads CASSLTGWGYTF. CDR3 nucleotide sequence: TGTGCCAGCAGCTTGACAGGTTGGGGCTACACCTTC. The chain combines TRBV5-8 with TRBJ1-2, with D maybe TRBD1 (5 bases). Germline CDR1 is SGHTS and CDR2 is YDEGEE. Trimming stripped 1 base from V and 8 bases from J, with 9 bases between. The length of the CDR3 is 12 residues.

This chain joins TRBV7-3 and TRBJ2-1; maybe TRBD2 (6 bases). Germline CDR1 reads SGHTA; CDR2 reads FQGTGA. The CDR3 loop spans 14 amino acids. The V end was cut by 2 bases, the J end by 10 bases, with 15 bases between. CDR3 in amino acids: CASSLEGLGREQFF. CDR3 DNA: TGTGCCAGCAGCTTAGAGGGACTGGGACGGGAGCAGTTCTTC. Complete variable domain (other parts from reference TRBV7-3 and TRBJ2-1): GAGVSQTPSNKVTEKGKYVELRCDPISGHTALYWYRQSLGQGPEFLIYFQGTGAADDSGLPNDRFFAVRPEGSVSTLKIQRTERGDSAVYLCASSLEGLGREQFFGPGTRLTVL.

The chain couples TRBV5-1 to TRBJ2-5; TRBD1 agrees at 7 bases. The J segment lost 0 bases and the V segment lost 5 bases, leaving 10 bases of the junction unmatched. The germline V gene has CDR1 SGHRS and CDR2 YFSETQ. The CDR3 runs 16 residues. The CDR3 loop reads CASSGARGTNQETQYF. The CDR3 DNA reads as TGCGCCAGCAGTGGGGCCAGGGGGACCAACCAAGAGACCCAGTACTTC. Looking up the rest from reference TRBV5-1 and TRBJ2-5 gives the full variable domain: KAGVTQTPRYLIKTRGQQVTLSCSPISGHRSVSWYQQTPGQGLQFLFEYFSETQRNKGNFPGRFSGRQFSNSRSEMNVSTLELGDSALYLCASSGARGTNQETQYFGPGTRLLVL.

This sequence joins TRBV12-3 or TRBV12-4 and TRBJ1-1, with D perhaps matching TRBD1 (6 bases). Trimming stripped 7 bases from V and 10 bases from J, with 13 bases between. The CDR3 has 11 residues. The CDR3, as DNA: TGTGCCAGCAAACTAGACAGGTTAGCTTTCTTT. Translation gives CASKLDRLAFF.

The chain has TRBV21-1 and TRBJ2-2; TRBD1 was called by the table and not checked on the DNA. TRBV21-1 is marked as a pseudogene. The CDR3 is made up of 17 amino acids. CDR3 loop: CASSKAAGDRGPGELFF. The CDR3 DNA reads as TGTGCCAGCAGCAAAGCCGCTGGGGACAGGGGGCCCGGGGAGCTGTTTTTT.

V is TRBV7-8 and J is TRBJ1-2; no clear D gene. CDR3 length equals 16 residues. Germline lookup yields CDR1 SGHVS and CDR2 FQNEAQ. V was shortened by 1 base and J by 2 bases, with 14 bases between the two germline ends. CDR3 coding DNA: TGTGCCAGCAGCTTAGGTCCGACACACCAAAACTATGGCTACACCTTC. Its protein is CASSLGPTHQNYGYTF.

The genes are TRBV5-1 and TRBJ2-2, with D tentatively TRBD2 (6 bases). The germline V and J ends were trimmed by 2 bases and 10 bases, with 18 bases remaining between them. The CDR3 has 15 amino acids. Looked up from germline, CDR1 is SGHRS and CDR2 is YFSETQ. The CDR3 DNA follows: TGCGCCAGCAGCTTCGTGGCGGGGCGATTGGAGGAGCTGTTTTTT. Protein product: CASSFVAGRLEELFF.

Regarding this clone: Other DNA sequences in this specimen translate into the identical CDR3. This rearrangement joins TRBV10-1 to TRBJ1-3; tentatively, D is TRBD1 (5 bases). This CDR3 is built from 15 residues. V was trimmed by 0 bases and J by 0 bases, leaving 6 bases between them. Germline V CDR1 and CDR2: WNHNN, SYGVQD (reference sequence). CDR3 nucleotide sequence: TGCGCCAGCAGTGAGTCGGGGGGCTCTGGAAACACCATATATTTT. Its translation is CASSESGGSGNTIYF.

The V call is TRBV5-1, the J call TRBJ2-1; the D is unclear. V shed 4 bases and J shed 0 bases, with 11 bases lying between them. Germline V gives CDR1 SGHRS, CDR2 YFSETQ. The CDR3 runs to 15 residues. This CDR3 is CASSVNPGSYNEQFF. The CDR3 DNA is TGCGCCAGCAGCGTAAACCCCGGCTCCTACAATGAGCAGTTCTTC.

This clone appeared once. The CDR3 nucleotides read TGTGCCAGCAGCGCCGAACTAGCGGGAGGCAACGAGCAGTACTTC. Protein product: CASSAELAGGNEQYF. V gene TRBV9 combines with J gene TRBJ2-7; TRBD2 matches 12 bases. V was clipped by 3 bases and J by 5 bases; unmatched bases: 6. CDR3 length: 15 amino acids. Germline assignment: CDR1 SGDLS and CDR2 YYNGEE.

This chain uses TRBV18 with TRBJ1-1; 7 nucleotides align to TRBD1. V shed 4 bases, J shed 3 bases, and the junction held 8 bases outside the gene matches. Germline CDR1 KGHSH, CDR2 LQKENI. This CDR3 has 15 residues. CDR3 DNA: TGTGCCAGCTCACAACGACAGGGCTTTGACACTGAAGCTTTCTTT. Translation: CASSQRQGFDTEAFF.

J is TRBJ1-1 and V is TRBV12-3 or TRBV12-4; weak D call: TRBD1 (5 bases). This CDR3 has 13 residues. The V end lost 6 bases, the J end lost 8 bases, and 16 bases lay between the germline ends. The CDR3 region has the DNA TGTGCCAGCAGCGGAACGGGGGGAAGAGAAGCTTTCTTT. It codes for CASSGTGGREAFF.

V usage is TRBV10-3 and J usage is TRBJ1-5; no firm D call. The CDR3 extends over 15 amino acids. V lost 10 bases and J 4 bases, leaving 20 bases between the germline ends. Germline V gives CDR1 ENHRY, CDR2 SYGVKD. CDR3 in amino acids: CATTATGKLNQPQHF. The DNA for the CDR3 is TGTGCCACCACGGCGACCGGGAAGCTGAATCAGCCCCAGCATTTT.

Only a few counts were recorded for this clone. J is TRBJ2-7 and V is TRBV6-5, with TRBD2 identical over 11 bases. CDR3 length: 15 residues. V shed 6 bases, J shed 2 bases, and the junction held 6 bases outside the gene matches. CDR1 is MNHEY, CDR2 SVGAGI, per germline. This chain's CDR3 is CASRTTSGRPYEQYF. CDR3 nucleotide sequence: TGTGCCAGCAGAACTACTAGCGGGAGACCCTACGAGCAGTACTTC.

The CDR3 here is CASGTGSAYEQYF. In DNA, the CDR3 is TGTGCCAGCGGAACAGGGAGTGCCTACGAGCAGTACTTC. The chain joins TRBV12-3 or TRBV12-4 to TRBJ2-7; D is possibly TRBD1 (6 bases). This CDR3 has 13 amino acids. V lost 8 bases to trimming and J lost 2 bases, with 13 bases between them.